One sample yielded the 28 T cell receptor beta chains listed below, sequenced in a study of tumor and adjacent non-tumor tissue in lung cancer. TCRbeta libraries were built with three rounds of nested PCR, modified from ARM-PCR. TCRdb passed the multiplex PCR reads through MiXCR, listing each CDR3 protein once. The data show approximately 150,000 distinct CDR3 sequences, around 65% seen once. This sample's RNA came from whole unsorted tissue. Sequencing was carried out using lung tumor tissue. The receptors shown here come from a man in his 60s with small cell lung cancer.

This rearrangement joins TRBV29-1 to TRBJ1-3; 7 bases are shared with TRBD1. The CDR3 length is 17 residues. From germline, CDR1 is SQVTM and CDR2 ANQGSEA. V gave up 4 bases and J gave up 2 bases; unmatched junction bases: 14. CDR3 DNA: TGCAGCGTTGTCCTCTTCGACAGGGCCTTTACTGGAAACACCATATATTTT. Its protein product is CSVVLFDRAFTGNTIYF.

The V gene is TRBV7-9, the J gene TRBJ2-7; the D gene is possibly TRBD2 (5 bases). There are 14 residues in the CDR3. From germline, CDR1 is SEHNR and CDR2 FQNEAQ (reference sequence). V lost 5 bases and J lost 2, with 13 bases in between. CDR3 loop: CASSDQRTPYEQYV. CDR3 DNA sequence: TGTGCCAGCAGCGACCAGCGGACCCCCTACGAGCAGTACGTC.

This clonotype was counted ten times or more. The rearrangement uses TRBV5-4 and TRBJ2-3, with 7 bases identical to TRBD2. The germline V gene encodes CDR1 SGHNT and CDR2 YYREEE (reference sequence). The ends lost 3 bases at V and 1 base at J; junction bases unmatched: 5. CDR3 size: 15 residues. The CDR3 region has the DNA TGTGCCAGCAGCTCGGGCCTAGCGGGCACAGATACGCAGTATTTT. The encoded protein is CASSSGLAGTDTQYF.

This clonotype was observed a few times. A single base separates this from a much larger clone, so it may be a read error. This rearrangement joins TRBV11-2 to TRBJ2-5; TRBD1 aligns across 8 bases. Germline V lookup: CDR1 SGHAT, CDR2 FQNNGV. This CDR3 spans 16 amino acids. CDR3 sequence: CTSSPRTGWGQETQYF. CDR3 coding DNA: TGTACCAGCAGCCCCAGGACAGGGTGGGGCCAAGAGACCCAGTACTTC. Combining the CDR3 with reference TRBV11-2 and TRBJ2-5 gives the whole variable domain EAGVAQSPRYKIIEKRQSVAFWCNPISGHATLYWYQQILGQGPKLLIQFQNNGVVDDSQLPKDRFSAERLKGVDSTLKIQPAKLEDSAVYLCTSSPRTGWGQETQYFGPGTRLLVL.

A remark on this clonotype: A much larger clone lies a single base off, so this may be a read error. This chain uses TRBV28 with TRBJ2-1; 11 nucleotides line up with TRBD2. V shed 5 bases, J shed 7 bases, and the junction held 7 bases outside the gene matches. Germline assignment: CDR1 MDHEN and CDR2 SYDVKM. This CDR3 spans 15 amino acids. The CDR3 region has the DNA TGTGCCAGCAGTCCGTCTAGCGGGAGGTTGAATGAGCAGTTCTTC. As protein: CASSPSSGRLNEQFF. Complete variable domain (other parts from reference TRBV28 and TRBJ2-1): DVKVTQSSRYLVKRTGEKVFLECVQDMDHENMFWYRQDPGLGLRLIYFSYDVKMKEKGDIPEGYSVSREKKERFSLILESASTNQTSMYLCASSPSSGRLNEQFFGPGTRLTVL.

This clonotype was seen just once. This likely comes from a read error, as the CDR3 has no conserved phenylalanine or tryptophan at its end. The J gene is TRBJ2-5, the V gene TRBV6-5; TRBD1 might be the D (6 bases). The germline V gene encodes CDR1 MNHEY and CDR2 SVGAGI. The CDR3 extends over 14 amino acids. Trimming pared 4 bases from V and 5 bases from J, leaving 14 bases between. The CDR3, as DNA: TGTGCCAGCAGTTCTCAGGGGACCCAGGAGACCCAGTACTTA. Translation: CASSSQGTQETQYL.

Concerning this clonotype: Relative to the germline gene, one junction end is altered; a read error may explain this. The V gene is TRBV6-5, the J gene TRBJ1-1; 11 nucleotides align to TRBD1. CDR1 and CDR2 (germline): MNHEY, SVGAGI. This CDR3 is built from 15 residues. The DNA for the CDR3 is TGTGCCAGTAGTTACTGGGGACAGGGGGGAACTGAAGCTTTCTTT. It is translated as CASSYWGQGGTEAFF.

This chain uses TRBV7-3 with TRBJ2-1, with D perhaps TRBD1 or TRBD2 (6 bases each). This CDR3 region has 17 residues. Trimming took off 4 bases at V and 2 bases at J, with 18 bases between the two ends. Germline V CDR1 and CDR2: SGHTA, FQGTGA. Written as DNA, the CDR3 is TGTGCCAGCAGCTCGAAGCGGAGGGGGGAACCCTACAATGAGCAGTTCTTC. Translation gives CASSSKRRGEPYNEQFF.

This chain connects TRBV11-3 to TRBJ1-1; D gene unclear. The CDR3 is 13 residues long. Germline CDR1 and CDR2: SGHNT and YENEEA. In nucleotides, the CDR3 is TGTGCGAACAGCTTTTCACTAAACACTGAAGCTTTCTTT. Translated, it gives CANSFSLNTEAFF.

About this clonotype itself: The junction departs from the called germline gene at one end, perhaps through a read error. The chain carries TRBV11-2 and TRBJ1-2; D not resolved. CDR1 and CDR2 from the germline V gene are SGHAT and FQNNGV. The CDR3 consists of 14 residues. The CDR3 region is CASSLDRSPIGYTF. The CDR3 DNA is TGTGCCAGCAGCTTAGATCGGTCCCCGATAGGCTACACTTTC.

The sample holds a few counts of this clonotype. This chain connects TRBV6-5 to TRBJ2-7, with D possibly called TRBD1 or TRBD2 (6 bases each). The length of the CDR3 is 15 residues. Germline assignment: CDR1 MNHEY and CDR2 SVGAGI. Here the CDR3 reads CASRGRLAPGYEQYV. Here the CDR3 DNA reads TGTGCTAGTAGGGGGAGGCTAGCGCCAGGCTACGAGCAGTACGTC.

This clonotype was recorded at least ten times. CDR3 amino acids: CSVLGDRSEAFF. Written as DNA, the CDR3 is TGCAGCGTTTTGGGGGACAGGTCAGAAGCTTTCTTT. The chain employs TRBV29-1 and TRBJ1-1, with 8 bases that match TRBD1. Germline-derived CDR1 and CDR2 are SQVTM and ANQGSEA. With 5 bases clipped from V and 8 bases from J, the junction kept 7 bases outside the gene matches. The CDR3 contains 12 residues. Looking up the rest from reference TRBV29-1 and TRBJ1-1 gives the full variable domain: SAVISQKPSRDICQRGTSLTIQCQVDSQVTMMFWYRQQPGQSLTLIATANQGSEATYESGFVIDKFPISRPNLTFSTLTVSNMSPEDSSIYLCSVLGDRSEAFFGQGTRLTVV.

About this clonotype: Being one base from a much bigger clone, this may be a read error. The chain uses TRBV6-5 and TRBJ2-7; the D is unclear. The CDR3 contains 15 residues. Germline V gene data show CDR1 as MNHEY and CDR2 as SVGAGI. The CDR3 coding sequence is TGTACCAGCAGTTACTCGATTGGGCTAGGCTACGAGCAGTACTTC. As protein: CTSSYSIGLGYEQYF.

The table lists this clonotype with many counts. The V and J genes are TRBV11-2 and TRBJ2-3, with 12 bases fitting TRBD2. This CDR3 has 18 residues. Germline V gives CDR1 SGHAT, CDR2 FQNNGV. Trimming took 4 bases from V and 2 from J; bases not matched to a gene: 10. CDR3 sequence reads: CASSSLLLAGGPTDTQYF. The CDR3, as DNA: TGTGCCAGCAGCTCACTTCTCCTAGCGGGAGGGCCCACAGATACGCAGTATTTT.

On this clonotype itself: In this CDR3 the conserved last residue, phenylalanine or tryptophan, is missing, so a read error is likely. It is unclear where the CDR3 begins or ends on the DNA, so no DNA is shown, and the CDR3 is as TCRdb lists it. The V call is TRBV11-2, the J call TRBJ2-7; the table's D call, TRBD1, was not checked against the DNA. Per the germline V gene, CDR1 is SGHAT and CDR2 is FQNNGV. The CDR3 spans 11 residues, counting both ends. CDR3 residues: CASSVDRTEQY.

Note on this clonotype: Since no conserved phenylalanine or tryptophan closes the CDR3, a read error is the likely cause. The chain carries TRBV6-5 and TRBJ2-7; D is tentatively TRBD1 or TRBD2 (7 bases each). Germline V gene lookup returns CDR1 MNHEY and CDR2 SVGAGI. The CDR3 is 15 residues long. CDR3 sequence: CDSRGGLATGYEQYI. CDR3 DNA sequence: TGTGACAGCAGGGGGGGGCTAGCGACAGGCTACGAGCAGTACATC.

V gene TRBV12-5 combines with J gene TRBJ1-5; possible D gene TRBD1, 6 bases. The CDR3 has 15 residues. CDR1 and CDR2 (germline): LGHNT, FRNRAP. Trimming stripped 7 bases from V and 5 bases from J, with 18 bases between. The CDR3 sequence: CASAFPYREDQPQHF. CDR3 DNA: TGTGCTAGTGCCTTCCCGTACAGGGAAGATCAGCCCCAGCATTTT. Drawing the rest from reference TRBV12-5 and TRBJ1-5, the complete variable domain is DARVTQTPRHKVTEMGQEVTMRCQPILGHNTVFWYRQTMMQGLELLAYFRNRAPLDDSGMPKDRFSAEMPDATLATLKIQPSEPRDSAVYFCASAFPYREDQPQHFGDGTRLSIL.

For this clonotype: The CDR3 does not close with the conserved phenylalanine or tryptophan, likely indicating a read error. The chain joins TRBV29-1 to TRBJ2-3, with 9 bases that match TRBD2. The CDR3 is made up of 13 amino acids. J gave up 7 bases and V 3 bases, and 5 bases lay outside the gene matches. The germline CDR1 and CDR2 sequences are SQVTM and ANQGSEA. The CDR3 DNA follows: TGCAGCGTTGACGCGGGAGGGCGGTATACGCAGTATTCT. Translated, it gives CSVDAGGRYTQYS.

This clonotype was counted a few times. A much larger clone sits a single nucleotide away, making a read error possible. As DNA, the CDR3 is TGTGCCAACAGCCGCCGGTCAGGGGGCTTCTTCAATGAGCAGTTCTTC. It is translated as CANSRRSGGFFNEQFF. The rearrangement joins TRBV7-9 to TRBJ2-1, with TRBD1 matching over 8 bases. The CDR3 sequence is 16 residues long. The germline V gene has CDR1 SEHNR and CDR2 FQNEAQ (reference sequence).

Comments on this clonotype: The junction departs from germline at one end; a sequencing error may be responsible. In nucleotides, the CDR3 is TGCAGTGCGGAACAGGGGACCAATAAGCCCCAGCATTTT. As protein: CSAEQGTNKPQHF. The chain joins TRBV20-1 to TRBJ1-5; 7 bases match TRBD1. Germline V gives CDR1 DFQATT, CDR2 SNEGSKA (reference sequence). The CDR3 has 13 residues.

With regard to this clonotype: This CDR3 fails to terminate in the conserved phenylalanine or tryptophan, so it likely reflects a read error. The V gene is TRBV6-1, the J gene TRBJ1-5; D remains ambiguous. The ends were cut back, 1 base at V and 9 bases at J, with 10 bases in the middle. Germline loops: CDR1 MNHNS, CDR2 SASEGT. The CDR3 extends over 13 amino acids. In DNA form, the CDR3 reads TGTGCCAGCAGTGAAGTCGGCCGTGGGCCCCAGCATGTT. This translates into CASSEVGRGPQHV.

This clonotype has only one observation. This may arise from a read error, as a much more abundant clone is one base away. The chain combines TRBV20-1 with TRBJ2-5; D possibly corresponds to TRBD1 (5 bases). The CDR3 has 13 amino acids. V was trimmed by 4 bases and J by 5 bases, leaving 14 bases between them. Germline V lookup: CDR1 DFQATT, CDR2 SNEGSKA (reference sequence). CDR3 nucleotides: TGCAGTGCTATCGGAGCTAGACAGGAGACCCAGTACTTC. Encoded protein: CSAIGARQETQYF.

This clonotype has only a few counts. The chain joins TRBV4-1 to TRBJ2-2; 8 bases fit TRBD2. V dropped 0 bases and J dropped 7; count of bases not matched to a gene: 7. The CDR3 extends over 16 amino acids. Germline V lookup: CDR1 MGHRA, CDR2 YSYEKL. In nucleotides, the CDR3 is TGCGCCAGCAGCCAAGATCTCGGCGGGAGGCGCGGGGAGCTGTTTTTT. Protein sequence: CASSQDLGGRRGELFF.

This clonotype was found many times. Here the CDR3 reads CSATVPSAPYEQYV. The CDR3 DNA sequence: TGCAGTGCTACCGTCCCTAGCGCTCCCTACGAGCAGTACGTC. This chain joins TRBV20-1 and TRBJ2-7; D may be TRBD2 (6 bases). Germline V gene sequence: CDR1 DFQATT, CDR2 SNEGSKA (reference sequence). The ends were cut back, 4 bases at V and 2 bases at J, with 15 bases in the middle. This CDR3 contains 14 residues.

The chain uses TRBV20-1 and TRBJ2-4; 7 nucleotides match TRBD2. This CDR3 region has 16 residues. Germline-derived CDR1 and CDR2 are DFQATT and SNEGSKA (reference sequence). With V trimmed by 7 bases and J by 9 bases, 21 bases remained unmatched. CDR3: CSVSDWDAGELSIQYF. CDR3 sequence (DNA): TGCAGTGTTTCAGACTGGGATGCGGGAGAACTGAGCATTCAGTACTTC.

In this sample, this clonotype turned up many times. The CDR3 loop is CSARTGINQPQHF. The CDR3 coding sequence is TGCAGCGCCCGAACAGGGATTAATCAGCCCCAGCATTTT. The V call is TRBV29-1, the J call TRBJ1-5; a possible D gene is TRBD1 (6 bases). The V end was cut by 7 bases, the J end by 4 bases, with 14 bases between. The CDR3 loop spans 13 amino acids. Germline values: CDR1 SQVTM, CDR2 ANQGSEA.

In regard to this clonotype: The final CDR3 position lacks the conserved phenylalanine or tryptophan, pointing to a likely read error. The DNA is omitted, as the CDR3 cannot be located on it reliably, and the CDR3 follows TCRdb's listing. The J gene is TRBJ2-7, the V gene TRBV7-9; whether TRBD1, the table's D call, matches the DNA was not checked. Germline V gives CDR1 SEHNR, CDR2 FQNEAQ (reference sequence). Both ends counted, the CDR3 spans 15 residues. CDR3 region: CASTSGTANSYEQYY.

A word on this clonotype: Germline and junction disagree at one end, which may indicate a read error. The rearrangement joins TRBV6-6 to TRBJ1-5; no clear D gene. The CDR3 is made up of 14 amino acids. CDR1 is MNHNY and CDR2 is SVGAGI in the germline V gene (reference sequence). In DNA form, the CDR3 reads TGTGCCAGCAGTTACTCGCGGCAGAATCAGCCCCAACATTTT. This gives the protein CASSYSRQNQPQHF.